This T cell receptor beta chain emerged from a study of cytomegalovirus exposure and HLA in healthy donors. General study findings and limits: Among CMV-associated TCR beta chains, most appeared HLA-restricted in a later analysis. Accurate HLA-A and HLA-B prediction from TCR beta sequences was reported for most subjects.

The PCR employed 60 Vbeta primers together with 13 Jbeta primers. Assay: immunoSEQ multiplex PCR; the TCRdb copy retains only in-frame clones and omits some. The repertoire holds about 130,000 clones, with approximately 80% as singletons. Comments on this clone: Its antigen is currently unknown.

Among the donors, all were healthy bone marrow donors. Germline values: CDR1 SGHAT, CDR2 FQNNGV. The CDR3 runs to 18 residues. Trimming removed 2 bases from V and 2 bases from J; junction bases left unmatched: 6. The sample comprised PBMCs. This sequence joins TRBV11-2 and TRBJ2-3; TRBD2 aligns across 14 bases. This sequence was found in a male donor in good health and CMV-seronegative. CDR3 residues: CASSLWGTSGGPTDTQYF. The CDR3 bases are TGTGCCAGCAGCTTATGGGGGACTAGCGGGGGCCCCACAGATACGCAGTATTTT. The full variable domain, in which reference TRBV11-2 and TRBJ2-3 provide the parts outside the CDR3, is EAGVAQSPRYKIIEKRQSVAFWCNPISGHATLYWYQQILGQGPKLLIQFQNNGVVDDSQLPKDRFSAERLKGVDSTLKIQPAKLEDSAVYLCASSLWGTSGGPTDTQYFGPGTRLTVL.